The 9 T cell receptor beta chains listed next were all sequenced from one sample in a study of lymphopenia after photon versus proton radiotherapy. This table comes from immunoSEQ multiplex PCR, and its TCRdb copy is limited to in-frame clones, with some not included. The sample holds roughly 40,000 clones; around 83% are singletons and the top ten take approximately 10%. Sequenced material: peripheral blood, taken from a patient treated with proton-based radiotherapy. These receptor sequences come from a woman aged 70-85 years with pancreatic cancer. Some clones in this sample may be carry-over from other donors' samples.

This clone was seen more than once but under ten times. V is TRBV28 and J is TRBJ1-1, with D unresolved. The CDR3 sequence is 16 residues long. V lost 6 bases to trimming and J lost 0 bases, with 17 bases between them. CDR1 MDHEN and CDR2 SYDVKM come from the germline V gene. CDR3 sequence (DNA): TGTGCCAGCAGCCCTGTAGGAGAGGGAGTGAACACTGAAGCTTTCTTT. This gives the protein CASSPVGEGVNTEAFF.

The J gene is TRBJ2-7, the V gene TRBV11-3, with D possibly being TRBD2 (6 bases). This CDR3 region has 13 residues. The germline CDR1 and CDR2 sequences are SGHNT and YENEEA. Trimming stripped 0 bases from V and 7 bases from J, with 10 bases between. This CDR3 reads CASSLDLGGEQYF. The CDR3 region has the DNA TGTGCCAGCAGCTTAGATCTAGGAGGGGAGCAGTACTTC.

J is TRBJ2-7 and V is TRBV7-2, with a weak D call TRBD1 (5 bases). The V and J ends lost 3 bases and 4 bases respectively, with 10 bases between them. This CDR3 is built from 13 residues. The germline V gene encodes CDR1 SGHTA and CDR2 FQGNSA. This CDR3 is CASSFWGKYEQYF. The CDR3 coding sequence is TGTGCCAGCAGCTTTTGGGGCAAATACGAGCAGTACTTC.

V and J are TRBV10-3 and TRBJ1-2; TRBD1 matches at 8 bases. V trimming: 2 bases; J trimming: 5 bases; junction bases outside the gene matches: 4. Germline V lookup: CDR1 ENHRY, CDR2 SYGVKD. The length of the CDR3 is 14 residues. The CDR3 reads CAISEGQGRYGYTF. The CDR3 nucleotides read TGTGCCATCAGTGAGGGACAGGGACGGTATGGCTACACCTTC.

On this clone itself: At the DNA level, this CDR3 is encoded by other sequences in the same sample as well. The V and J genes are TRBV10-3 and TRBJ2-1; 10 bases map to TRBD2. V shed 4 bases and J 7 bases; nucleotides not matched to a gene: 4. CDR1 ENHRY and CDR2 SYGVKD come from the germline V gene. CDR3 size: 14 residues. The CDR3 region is CAISGLAGMNEQFF. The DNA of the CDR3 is TGTGCCATCAGTGGACTAGCGGGTATGAATGAGCAGTTCTTC.

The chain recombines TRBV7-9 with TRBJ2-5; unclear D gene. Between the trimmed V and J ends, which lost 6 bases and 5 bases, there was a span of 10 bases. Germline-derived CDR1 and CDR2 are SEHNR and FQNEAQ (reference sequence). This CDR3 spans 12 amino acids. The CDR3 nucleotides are TGTGCCAGCAGTTTCGTACACGAGACCCAGTACTTC. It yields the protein CASSFVHETQYF.

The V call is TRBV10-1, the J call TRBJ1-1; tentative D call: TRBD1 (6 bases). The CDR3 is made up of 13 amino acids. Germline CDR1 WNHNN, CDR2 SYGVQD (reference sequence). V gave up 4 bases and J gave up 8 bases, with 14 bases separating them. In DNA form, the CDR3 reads TGCGCCAGCAGTGGAGCAGGGGTATCCGAAGCTTTCTTT. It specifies CASSGAGVSEAFF.

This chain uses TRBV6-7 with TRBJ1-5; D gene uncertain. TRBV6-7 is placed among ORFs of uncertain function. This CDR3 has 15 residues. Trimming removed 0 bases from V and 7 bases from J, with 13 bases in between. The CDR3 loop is CASSYSSVFEQPQHF. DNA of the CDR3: TGTGCCAGCAGTTACTCGTCCGTCTTCGAACAGCCCCAGCATTTT.

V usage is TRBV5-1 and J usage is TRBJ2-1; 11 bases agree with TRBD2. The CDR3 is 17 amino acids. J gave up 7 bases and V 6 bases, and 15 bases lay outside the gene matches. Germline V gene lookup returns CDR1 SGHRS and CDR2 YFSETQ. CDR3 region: CASKTSLAGGPRNEQFF. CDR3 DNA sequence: TGCGCCAGCAAGACCTCGTTAGCGGGAGGGCCTCGTAATGAGCAGTTCTTC.